This T cell receptor beta chain was sequenced for a study of cytomegalovirus exposure and HLA in healthy donors. Study outcomes and limitations: For most TCR beta V segments, an earlier analysis put the productive rate at about 90% or about 30% of the time. Rarity held for most TCR sequences, but there were some public TCRs that occurred in many donors. In vitro work confirmed that a few CMV-associated chains recognize CMV antigens.

Details on this clone: Its antigen remains unknown.

PCR employed 60 Vbeta and 13 Jbeta primers. Generated by immunoSEQ multiplex PCR, the TCRdb table keeps only in-frame clones and is missing some. This table has 140,000 to 150,000 clones, approximately 68% appearing once. The V gene lost 4 bases and the J gene lost 1 base, with 11 bases spanning the gap. Germline values: CDR1 MNHNY, CDR2 SVGAGI (reference sequence). CDR3 length equals 15 residues. This TCR came from a man aged 40-50 years in good health and CMV-seronegative. Sequenced material: PBMCs. This chain uses TRBV6-6 with TRBJ1-5, with a possible D match to TRBD1 (6 bases). The chain's CDR3 is CASSWTAGSNQPQHF. In DNA form, the CDR3 reads TGTGCCAGCAGTTGGACAGCGGGGAGCAATCAGCCCCAGCATTTT.